This TCR beta chain was sequenced in a study of shared clonotypes between healthy human individuals. Study-level information: Per donor, three plates held CD4 naive cells, three held CD4 memory, two held CD8 naive and one held CD8 memory.

In the original analysis: Filtering was not the same, since immunoSEQ gave junction-only sequences without quality scores. Data came from immunoSEQ multiplex PCR; TCRdb stores just in-frame clones and leaves some out. V and J calls and clone size are those listed in that table; D and trimming were worked out from the DNA. Of over 850,000 clones listed, around three quarters are singletons. The CDR3 is made up of 17 amino acids. Study-wide results and caveats: An expected dependence of interdonor clonotype sharing on sequencing depth was noted. Clonotypes that were shared across a few donors made up 4% to 6% of naive CD4 clonotypes.

About this clone: Antigen specificity is unknown.

The TCR sequence derives from a man aged 18 to 29 in good health. Some clones in this sample may be carry-over from other donors' samples. The gene calls are TRBV21-1 and TRBJ2-2; the D call in the table, TRBD1, was not verified against the DNA. TRBV21-1 is noted as a pseudogene. The sequenced material came from memory CD4+ T cells from PBMCs. Indicated subset: CD45RA-negative fraction. For the CDR3, the DNA is TGTGCCAGCAGCAAAGGAAGGGGACAGGGATACACCGGGGAGCTGTTTTTT. Protein: CASSKGRGQGYTGELFF.